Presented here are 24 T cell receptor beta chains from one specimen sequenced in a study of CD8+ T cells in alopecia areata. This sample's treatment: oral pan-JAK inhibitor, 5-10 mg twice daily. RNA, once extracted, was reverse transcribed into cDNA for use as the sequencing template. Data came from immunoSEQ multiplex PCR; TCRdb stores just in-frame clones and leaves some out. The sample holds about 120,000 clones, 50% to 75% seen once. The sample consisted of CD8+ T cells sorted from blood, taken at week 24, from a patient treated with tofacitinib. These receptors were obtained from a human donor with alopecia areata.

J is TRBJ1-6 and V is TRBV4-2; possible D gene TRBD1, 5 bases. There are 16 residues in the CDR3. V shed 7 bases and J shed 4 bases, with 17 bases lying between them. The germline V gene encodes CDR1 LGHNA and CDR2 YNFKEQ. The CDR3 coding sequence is TGTGCCAGCACCCTAGGAGGGGCCATGTATAATTCACCCCTCCACTTT. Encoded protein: CASTLGGAMYNSPLHF.

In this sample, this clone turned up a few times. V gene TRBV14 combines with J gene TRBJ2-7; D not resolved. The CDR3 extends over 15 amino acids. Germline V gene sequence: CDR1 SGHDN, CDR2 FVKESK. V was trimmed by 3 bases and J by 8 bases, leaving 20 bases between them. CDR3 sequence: CASSQGRYSTLKQYF. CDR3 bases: TGTGCCAGCAGCCAGGGTCGTTACAGTACTCTCAAGCAGTACTTC.

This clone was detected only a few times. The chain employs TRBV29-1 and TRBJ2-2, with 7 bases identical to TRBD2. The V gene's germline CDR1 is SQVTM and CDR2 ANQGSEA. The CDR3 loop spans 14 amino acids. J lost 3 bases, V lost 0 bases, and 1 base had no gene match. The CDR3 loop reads CSVEDREDTGELFF. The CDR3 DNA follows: TGCAGCGTTGAAGATCGGGAGGACACCGGGGAGCTGTTTTTT.

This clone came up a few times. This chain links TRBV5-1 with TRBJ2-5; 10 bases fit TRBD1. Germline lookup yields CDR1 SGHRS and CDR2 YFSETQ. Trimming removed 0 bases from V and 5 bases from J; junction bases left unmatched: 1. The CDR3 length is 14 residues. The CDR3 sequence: CASSLEGQGETQYF. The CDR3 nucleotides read TGCGCCAGCAGCTTGGAGGGACAGGGGGAGACCCAGTACTTC.

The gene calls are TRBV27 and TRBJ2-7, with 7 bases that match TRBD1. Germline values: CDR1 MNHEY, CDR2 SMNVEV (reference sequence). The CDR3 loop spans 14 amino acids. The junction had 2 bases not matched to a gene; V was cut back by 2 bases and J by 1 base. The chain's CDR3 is CASSLDRESYEQYF. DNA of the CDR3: TGTGCCAGCAGTTTAGACAGGGAGTCCTACGAGCAGTACTTC.

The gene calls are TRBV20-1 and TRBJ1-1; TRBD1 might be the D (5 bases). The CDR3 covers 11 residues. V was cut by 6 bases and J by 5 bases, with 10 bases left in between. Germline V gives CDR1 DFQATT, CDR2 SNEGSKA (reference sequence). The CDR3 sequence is CSARQGTEAFF. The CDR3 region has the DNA TGCAGTGCCCGTCAGGGAACTGAAGCTTTCTTT.

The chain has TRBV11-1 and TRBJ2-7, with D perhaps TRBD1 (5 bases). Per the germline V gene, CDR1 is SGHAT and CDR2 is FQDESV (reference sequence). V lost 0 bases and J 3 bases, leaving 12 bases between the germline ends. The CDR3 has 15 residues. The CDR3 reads CASSLARGQRYEQYF. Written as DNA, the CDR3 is TGTGCCAGCAGCTTAGCCCGTGGACAACGCTACGAGCAGTACTTC. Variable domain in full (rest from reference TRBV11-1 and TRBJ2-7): EAEVAQSPRYKITEKSQAVAFWCDPISGHATLYWYRQILGQGPELLVQFQDESVVDDSQLPKDRFSAERLKGVDSTLKIQPAELGDSAMYLCASSLARGQRYEQYFGPGTRLTVT.

CDR3 region: CASSTHRGFSTDTQYF. Here the CDR3 DNA reads TGTGCCAGCAGCACCCACAGGGGCTTTAGCACAGATACGCAGTATTTT. J is TRBJ2-3 and V is TRBV9; 7 bases map to TRBD1. CDR1 and CDR2 (germline): SGDLS, YYNGEE. CDR3 length equals 16 residues. V trimming: 4 bases; J trimming: 0 bases; junction bases outside the gene matches: 8.

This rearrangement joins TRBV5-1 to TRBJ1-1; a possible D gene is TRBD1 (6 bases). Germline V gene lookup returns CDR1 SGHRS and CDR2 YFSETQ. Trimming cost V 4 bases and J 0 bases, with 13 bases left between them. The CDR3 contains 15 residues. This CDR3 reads CASSVGGQMNTEAFF. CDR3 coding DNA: TGCGCCAGCAGCGTCGGAGGACAGATGAACACTGAAGCTTTCTTT.

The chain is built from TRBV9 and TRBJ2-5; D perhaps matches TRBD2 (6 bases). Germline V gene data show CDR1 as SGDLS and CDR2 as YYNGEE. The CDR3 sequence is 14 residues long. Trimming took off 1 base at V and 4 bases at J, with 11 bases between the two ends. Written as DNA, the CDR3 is TGTGCCAGCAGCGTATGGGACTCGGGAGAGACCCAGTACTTC. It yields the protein CASSVWDSGETQYF.

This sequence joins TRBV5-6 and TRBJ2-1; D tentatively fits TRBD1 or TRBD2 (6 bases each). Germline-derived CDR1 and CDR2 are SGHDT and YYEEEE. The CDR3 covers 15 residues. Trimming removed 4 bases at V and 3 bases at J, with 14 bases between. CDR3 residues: CASSGGQSLYNEQFF. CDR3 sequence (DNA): TGTGCCAGCAGCGGGGGGCAGTCCCTCTACAATGAGCAGTTCTTC.

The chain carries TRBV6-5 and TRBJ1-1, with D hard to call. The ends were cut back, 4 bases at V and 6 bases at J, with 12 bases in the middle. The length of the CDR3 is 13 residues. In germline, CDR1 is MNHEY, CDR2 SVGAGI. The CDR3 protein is CASSSGNYAEAFF. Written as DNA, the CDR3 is TGTGCCAGCAGTTCTGGTAATTACGCTGAAGCTTTCTTT.

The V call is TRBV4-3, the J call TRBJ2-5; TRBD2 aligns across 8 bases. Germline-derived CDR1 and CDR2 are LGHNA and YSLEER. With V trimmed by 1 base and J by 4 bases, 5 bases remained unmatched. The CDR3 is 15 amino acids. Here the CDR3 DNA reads TGCGCCAGCAGCCAAGTCGTCGGGGGGGGAGAGACCCAGTACTTC. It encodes CASSQVVGGGETQYF.

CDR3: CASSLRAGNDSPLHF. The CDR3 DNA follows: TGTGCCAGCAGTTTAAGGGCAGGGAATGATTCACCCCTCCACTTT. This rearrangement joins TRBV27 to TRBJ1-6; maybe TRBD1 (5 bases). Trimming took 2 bases from V and 8 from J, leaving 13 bases between them. Germline V CDR1 and CDR2: MNHEY, SMNVEV (reference sequence). The CDR3 runs 15 residues.

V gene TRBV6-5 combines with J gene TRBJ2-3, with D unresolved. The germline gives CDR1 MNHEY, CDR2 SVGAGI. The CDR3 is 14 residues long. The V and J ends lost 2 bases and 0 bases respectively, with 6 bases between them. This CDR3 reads CASSYLGSTDTQYF. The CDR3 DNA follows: TGTGCCAGCAGTTACCTGGGGAGCACAGATACGCAGTATTTT.

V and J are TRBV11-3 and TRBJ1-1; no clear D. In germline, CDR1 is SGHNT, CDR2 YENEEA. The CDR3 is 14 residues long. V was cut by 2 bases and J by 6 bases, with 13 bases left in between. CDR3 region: CASSLKGGWPEAFF. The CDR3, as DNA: TGTGCCAGCAGCTTAAAGGGAGGATGGCCTGAAGCTTTCTTT.

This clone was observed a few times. The CDR3 sequence is CASSPYNRLENNQPQHF. CDR3 nucleotides: TGTGCCAGCAGTCCCTACAACAGGTTGGAGAACAATCAGCCCCAGCATTTT. The V call is TRBV27, the J call TRBJ1-5; possibly TRBD1 for D (5 bases). This CDR3 comprises 17 residues. Germline CDR1 MNHEY, CDR2 SMNVEV (reference sequence). Between the trimmed V and J ends, which lost 5 bases and 3 bases, there was a span of 20 bases.

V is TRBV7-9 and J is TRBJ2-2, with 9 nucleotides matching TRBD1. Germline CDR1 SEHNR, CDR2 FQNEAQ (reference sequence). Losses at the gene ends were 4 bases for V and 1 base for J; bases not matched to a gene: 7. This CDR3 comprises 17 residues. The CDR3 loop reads CASSSDRGRLNTGELFF. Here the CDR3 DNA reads TGTGCCAGCAGCTCGGACAGGGGTCGGCTGAACACCGGGGAGCTGTTTTTT.

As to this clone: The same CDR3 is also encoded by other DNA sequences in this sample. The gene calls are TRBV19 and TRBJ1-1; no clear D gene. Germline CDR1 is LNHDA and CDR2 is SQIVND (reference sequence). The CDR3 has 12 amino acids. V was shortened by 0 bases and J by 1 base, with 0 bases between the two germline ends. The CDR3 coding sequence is TGTGCCAGTAGTATAGAGAACACTGAAGCTTTCTTT. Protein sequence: CASSIENTEAFF.

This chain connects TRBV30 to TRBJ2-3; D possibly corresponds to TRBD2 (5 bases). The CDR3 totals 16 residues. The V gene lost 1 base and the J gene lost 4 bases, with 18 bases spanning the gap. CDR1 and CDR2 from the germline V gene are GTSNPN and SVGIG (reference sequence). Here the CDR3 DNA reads TGTGCCTGGAGTGACCCCGGTGAGGGAGCGTCAGATACGCAGTATTTT. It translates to CAWSDPGEGASDTQYF.

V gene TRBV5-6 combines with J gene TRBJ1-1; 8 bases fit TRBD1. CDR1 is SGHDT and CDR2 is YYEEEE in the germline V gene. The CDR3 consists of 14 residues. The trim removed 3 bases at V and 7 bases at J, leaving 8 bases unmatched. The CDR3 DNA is TGTGCCAGCAGCTCGAATTTAGGACAGGGTGAAGCTTTCTTT. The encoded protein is CASSSNLGQGEAFF.

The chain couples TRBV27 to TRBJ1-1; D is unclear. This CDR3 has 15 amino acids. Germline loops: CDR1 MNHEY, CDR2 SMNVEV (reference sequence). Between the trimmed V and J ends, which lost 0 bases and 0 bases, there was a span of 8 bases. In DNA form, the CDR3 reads TGTGCCAGCAGTTTATCCCGGTTCATGAACACTGAAGCTTTCTTT. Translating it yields CASSLSRFMNTEAFF.

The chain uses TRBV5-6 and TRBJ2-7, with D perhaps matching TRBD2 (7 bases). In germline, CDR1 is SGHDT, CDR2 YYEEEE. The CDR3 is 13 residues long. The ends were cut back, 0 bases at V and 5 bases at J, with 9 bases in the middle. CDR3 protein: CASSLAGGDEQYF. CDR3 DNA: TGTGCCAGCAGCTTGGCGGGGGGCGACGAGCAGTACTTC.

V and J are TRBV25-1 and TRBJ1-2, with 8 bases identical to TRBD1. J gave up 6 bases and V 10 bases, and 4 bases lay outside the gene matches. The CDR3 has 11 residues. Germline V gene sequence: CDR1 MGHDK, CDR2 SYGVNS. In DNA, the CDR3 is TGTGCCATTCGGACAGGGAATGGCTACACCTTC. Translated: CAIRTGNGYTF.